The T cell receptor beta chain described here comes from a study of T-cell memory formation after mild COVID-19. Study in general: For the most part, TCR clusters were specific to one donor. Whole-study findings and limits: Several responding clones turned up in pre-infection memory, indicating that cross-reactive memory may have taken part. The second-wave clones peaking on day 37 were not confirmed as SARS-CoV-2-specific. CD4+ clones that contracted lay mainly in CM and EM; CD8+ ones lay in EMRA.

With regard to this clonotype: As yet, its antigen is unknown.

CDR1 DFQATT and CDR2 SNEGSKA come from the germline V gene (reference sequence). V was pared by 3 bases and J by 0 bases, with 14 bases between. The CDR3 length is 15 residues. TCRdb passed the 5' RACE reads through MiXCR, listing each CDR3 protein once. The sample has about 250,000 distinct CDR3 sequences; 15% are singletons. Source material: PBMCs or a T cell subset sorted from them (not recorded which). The receptor's source is an adult woman who had mild COVID-19 (a few samples of this study predate the infection). Cell type and time point are not known. The chain is built from TRBV20-1 and TRBJ1-1; a weak D match, TRBD1 (5 bases). The CDR3 region is CSARIPGVMNTEAFF. The CDR3 DNA follows: TGCAGTGCTAGGATCCCGGGGGTAATGAACACTGAAGCTTTCTTT.